These T cell receptor beta chains were read from a single sample in a study of blood T cell repertoires in COVID-19. Only in-frame clones appear in the TCRdb table, and some are missing; sequencing was by immunoSEQ multiplex PCR. This sample has about 270,000 clones, with about four fifths found just once. Sequencing used peripheral blood. These receptors all come from a woman in her fifties or sixties who had recovered from COVID-19. The CDR3 runs from the conserved cysteine through the conserved F or W. The D gene is left open where the match is weak. Where a row states a size, it is once, few, many or the class of an expanded clone; other rows omit it.

TRBV3-1/TRBV3-2	.	.	TRBJ2-7	CASSQLSYEQYF	TGTGCCAGCAGCCAACTATCCTACGAGCAGTACTTC
TRBV27	.	.	TRBJ1-5	CASSFLPGGRNQPQHF	TGTGCCAGCAGCTTCCTACCGGGAGGGAGGAATCAGCCCCAGCATTTT
TRBV4-1	TRBD1	few	TRBJ1-6	CASSQAPRQGNSPLHF	TGCGCCAGCAGCCAAGCGCCCCGACAGGGAAATTCACCCCTCCACTTT
TRBV18	TRBD1	.	TRBJ2-2	CASSPTGTGGTGELFF	TGTGCCAGCTCACCAACCGGGACAGGGGGCACCGGGGAGCTGTTTTTT
TRBV28	TRBD1	.	TRBJ1-5	CASSAPPGQGNQPQHF	TGTGCCAGCAGTGCCCCACCGGGACAGGGGAATCAGCCCCAGCATTTT
TRBV6-4	.	.	TRBJ2-3	CASSLLSGGRDTQYF	TGTGCCAGCAGCCTCCTGAGCGGCGGGCGAGATACGCAGTATTTT
TRBV7-9	.	.	TRBJ1-4	CASSGVGGSEKLFF	TGTGCCAGCAGCGGAGTGGGAGGGAGCGAAAAACTGTTTTTT
TRBV30	TRBD1	.	TRBJ1-6	CAWSGQGYSPLHF	TGTGCCTGGAGTGGACAGGGATATTCACCCCTCCACTTT
TRBV9	.	.	TRBJ2-5	CASSRGSQETQYF	TGTGCCAGCAGCCGTGGCAGCCAAGAGACCCAGTACTTC
TRBV27	.	once	TRBJ2-7	CASSFRGGLYEQYF	TGTGCCAGCAGTTTTAGGGGGGGGCTCTACGAGCAGTACTTC
TRBV6-2/TRBV6-3	.	.	TRBJ2-3	CASSYSGLAFTDTQYF	TGTGCCAGCAGTTACTCTGGGCTAGCGTTCACAGATACGCAGTATTTT
TRBV19	.	few	TRBJ1-4	CASSTMTAPNEKLFF	TGTGCCAGTAGCACCATGACAGCTCCAAACGAAAAACTGTTTTTT
TRBV18	.	few	TRBJ1-1	CASSPGGNRDTEAFF	TGTGCCAGCTCACCTGGGGGTAACAGGGACACTGAAGCTTTCTTT
TRBV3-1/TRBV3-2	.	.	TRBJ2-1	CASSFRAGAYNEQFF	TGTGCCAGCAGCTTTAGGGCAGGGGCCTACAATGAGCAGTTCTTC
TRBV9	.	few	TRBJ2-7	CASSPLTVNYEQYF	TGTGCCAGCAGCCCCCTGACAGTGAACTACGAGCAGTACTTC
TRBV5-8	TRBD1	.	TRBJ1-1	CASSFTYRGMNTEAFF	TGTGCCAGCAGCTTCACATACAGGGGAATGAACACTGAAGCTTTCTTT
TRBV7-2	.	.	TRBJ2-7	CASSLPDLSSYEQYF	TGTGCCAGCAGCCTCCCCGATCTGAGCTCCTACGAGCAGTACTTC
TRBV11-2	.	.	TRBJ2-3	CASSLGLADTQYF	TGTGCCAGCAGCTTAGGGCTAGCGGATACGCAGTATTTT
TRBV29-1	TRBD1	.	TRBJ1-1	CSTGGQGSRNTEAFF	TGCAGCACCGGGGGACAGGGGAGCCGGAACACTGAAGCTTTCTTT
TRBV9	TRBD2	.	TRBJ2-1	CASSVTSGVHLFF	TGTGCCAGCAGCGTGACTAGCGGGGTTCATCTGTTCTTC
TRBV18	.	.	TRBJ1-1	CASSPRQGSTEAFF	TGTGCCAGCTCACCCCGGCAGGGAAGCACTGAAGCTTTCTTT
TRBV7-2	.	once	TRBJ1-6	CASSLGQEGGPLHF	TGTGCCAGCAGCTTAGGACAGGAAGGGGGACCCCTCCACTTT
TRBV27	.	.	TRBJ2-6	CASSHSSGANVLTF	TGTGCCAGCAGTCACTCGTCTGGGGCCAACGTCCTGACTTTC
TRBV19	.	.	TRBJ1-1	CASSAAGGATDTEAFF	TGTGCCAGTAGCGCGGCGGGGGGGGCTACGGACACTGAAGCTTTCTTT
TRBV28	TRBD2	.	TRBJ2-7	CASSSSGTSGRSKYEQYF	TGTGCCAGCAGTTCGTCCGGGACTAGCGGGAGAAGTAAGTACGAGCAGTACTTC
TRBV5-1	TRBD1	.	TRBJ2-1	CASSSGTGSFNEQFF	TGCGCCAGCAGCTCCGGGACAGGCTCCTTCAATGAGCAGTTCTTC
TRBV7-2	TRBD2	.	TRBJ2-7	CASSLGPGRVEQYF	TGTGCCAGCAGCTTAGGGCCAGGGAGGGTCGAGCAGTACTTC
TRBV19	TRBD1	.	TRBJ1-1	CASSIGTANTEAFF	TGTGCCAGTAGTATTGGGACAGCGAACACTGAAGCTTTCTTT
TRBV6-2/TRBV6-3	.	.	TRBJ2-4	CASSLRRRLRSGLHGIQYF	TGTGCCAGCAGTTTGAGACGGAGATTAAGAAGCGGTCTCCATGGCATTCAGTACTTC
TRBV19	.	.	TRBJ2-7	CASSNEGGYEQYF	TGTGCCAGTAGCAATGAGGGGGGGTACGAGCAGTACTTC
TRBV10-3	.	.	TRBJ1-2	CASQLGGDGGDNYGYTF	TGTGCCAGCCAACTCGGAGGGGACGGGGGTGATAACTATGGCTACACCTTC
TRBV19	.	.	TRBJ2-1	CASEGGPNEQFF	TGTGCCAGTGAGGGGGGGCCCAATGAGCAGTTCTTC
TRBV15	TRBD1	.	TRBJ2-5	CATSPTGGDHQETQYF	TGTGCCACCAGCCCTACAGGGGGCGACCACCAAGAGACCCAGTACTTC
TRBV4-1	TRBD2	.	TRBJ2-3	CASSPYGLAGAPHTDTQYF	TGCGCCAGCAGCCCATACGGACTAGCGGGGGCCCCCCACACAGATACGCAGTATTTT
TRBV7-2	.	.	TRBJ1-3	CASSFDSGSGNTIYF	TGTGCCAGCAGCTTCGACAGTGGCTCTGGAAACACCATATATTTT
TRBV4-2	TRBD2	.	TRBJ2-7	CASSQDGASGGEREQYF	TGTGCCAGCAGCCAAGATGGGGCTAGCGGGGGGGAAAGGGAGCAGTACTTC
TRBV6-2/TRBV6-3	.	.	TRBJ2-7	CASSGLGRDSSYEQYF	TGTGCCAGCAGTGGACTGGGGCGGGACAGCTCCTACGAGCAGTACTTC
TRBV9	TRBD2	.	TRBJ2-3	CASSVGGRAGTDTQYF	TGTGCCAGCAGCGTAGGCGGGAGGGCCGGCACAGATACGCAGTATTTT
TRBV29-1	TRBD2	.	TRBJ2-3	CSGGAGGITDTQYF	TGCAGCGGGGGAGCGGGGGGGATCACAGATACGCAGTATTTT
TRBV28	TRBD1	.	TRBJ2-2	CASSLGQANTGELFF	TGTGCCAGCAGTCTAGGACAGGCGAACACCGGGGAGCTGTTTTTT
TRBV29-1	.	once	TRBJ1-1	CSGLRRGNTEAFF	TGCAGCGGCCTGCGGAGGGGAAACACTGAAGCTTTCTTT
TRBV7-9	TRBD2	.	TRBJ2-1	CASSLLYGRGSNEQFF	TGTGCCAGCAGCTTATTGTACGGGAGGGGGAGTAATGAGCAGTTCTTC
TRBV24-1	.	.	TRBJ2-5	CATSDSIGAYQETQYF	TGTGCCACCAGTGATTCTATAGGGGCTTACCAAGAGACCCAGTACTTC
TRBV11-2	.	.	TRBJ1-1	CASSFAQGHLGTEAFF	TGTGCCAGCAGCTTCGCCCAGGGGCATCTGGGCACTGAAGCTTTCTTT
TRBV6-5	TRBD2	many	TRBJ2-3	CASSKGLEADTQYF	TGTGCCAGCAGTAAGGGACTAGAAGCAGATACGCAGTATTTT
TRBV7-2	.	many	TRBJ1-2	CASSLTGTVETYGYTF	TGTGCCAGCAGCCTGACCGGGACTGTAGAGACCTATGGCTACACCTTC
TRBV20-1	TRBD1	.	TRBJ1-2	CSASGGLSTGNYGYTF	TGCAGTGCTAGTGGGGGCCTCTCGACAGGGAACTATGGCTACACCTTC
TRBV7-6	TRBD1	.	TRBJ1-1	CASSYSTGGENTEAFF	TGTGCCAGCAGCTACTCGACAGGGGGCGAGAACACTGAAGCTTTCTTT
TRBV19	TRBD1	.	TRBJ1-1	CASRYLGTGATFF	TGTGCCAGTAGATATTTGGGGACAGGGGCGACTTTCTTT
TRBV18	TRBD1	.	TRBJ2-5	CASSPGQGAGETQYF	TGTGCCAGCTCACCCGGACAGGGGGCCGGAGAGACCCAGTACTTC
TRBV4-2	TRBD2	.	TRBJ2-3	CASSHDASGGAGDTQYF	TGTGCCAGCAGCCACGATGCCAGCGGGGGGGCCGGAGATACGCAGTATTTT
TRBV27	.	.	TRBJ2-7	CASSLGGAGEQYF	TGTGCCAGCAGTTTGGGGGGGGCGGGCGAGCAGTACTTC
TRBV6-2/TRBV6-3	.	.	TRBJ1-2	CASSSPTGTLGYTF	TGTGCCAGCAGCAGCCCGACAGGTACCCTAGGCTACACCTTC
TRBV2	.	.	TRBJ2-1	CASSDALAPYNEQFF	TGTGCCAGCAGTGATGCGCTAGCCCCCTACAATGAGCAGTTCTTC